Below are 5 T cell receptor beta chains sequenced from a single sample in a study of T cells in localized non-small cell lung cancer. TCRdb's copy holds only in-frame clones and misses some; the assay was immunoSEQ multiplex PCR. The sample contains about 17,000 clones, about four fifths of which appear only once. Material: peripheral blood, obtained before any cancer treatment. These receptors came from a male donor aged 60 or older with stage III lung adenocarcinoma.

The chain joins TRBV19 to TRBJ1-1; TRBD1 might be the D (6 bases). Germline V gene sequence: CDR1 LNHDA, CDR2 SQIVND (reference sequence). CDR3 length: 13 amino acids. V dropped 5 bases and J dropped 8 bases, with 15 bases sitting between them. The CDR3 region has the DNA TGTGCCAGTAGTCCAGAGGGGGGCGAAGAAGCTTTCTTT. Residues: CASSPEGGEEAFF.

The chain has TRBV4-1 and TRBJ1-1; D is possibly TRBD1 (5 bases). V gave up 3 bases and J gave up 4 bases, with 6 bases separating them. Looked up from germline, CDR1 is MGHRA and CDR2 is YSYEKL. The CDR3 runs to 12 residues. The CDR3 coding sequence is TGCGCCAGCAGCCAGAGGGGCACTGAAGCTTTCTTT. Encoded protein: CASSQRGTEAFF.

This chain connects TRBV5-4 to TRBJ2-3; TRBD2 matches 14 bases. The germline V gene has CDR1 SGHNT and CDR2 YYREEE (reference sequence). This CDR3 comprises 17 residues. The V segment lost 3 bases and the J segment 0 bases; nucleotides outside the gene matches: 3. In DNA form, the CDR3 reads TGTGCCAGCAGCTGGACTAGCGGGGGGAGAAGCACAGATACGCAGTATTTT. Encoded protein: CASSWTSGGRSTDTQYF.

The V and J genes are TRBV7-9 and TRBJ1-2; possible D gene TRBD1, 5 bases. Trimming removed 3 bases from V and 2 bases from J, with 16 bases in between. Per the germline V gene, CDR1 is SEHNR and CDR2 is FQNEAQ (reference sequence). CDR3 length equals 16 residues. CDR3 protein: CASSLEGWGPNYGYTF. The DNA for the CDR3 is TGTGCCAGCAGCTTGGAAGGGTGGGGCCCAAACTATGGCTACACCTTC.

This clone showed up just a few times. The chain links TRBV11-1 to TRBJ2-7; D is possibly TRBD1 or TRBD2 (5 bases each). CDR1 is SGHAT and CDR2 is FQDESV in the germline V gene (reference sequence). The CDR3 covers 16 residues. V was clipped by 5 bases and J by 0 bases, with 17 bases between them. The CDR3 nucleotides read TGTGCCAGCAGCCCCTTCCGGGGCGATGCCTCCTACGAGCAGTACTTC. It translates to CASSPFRGDASYEQYF.